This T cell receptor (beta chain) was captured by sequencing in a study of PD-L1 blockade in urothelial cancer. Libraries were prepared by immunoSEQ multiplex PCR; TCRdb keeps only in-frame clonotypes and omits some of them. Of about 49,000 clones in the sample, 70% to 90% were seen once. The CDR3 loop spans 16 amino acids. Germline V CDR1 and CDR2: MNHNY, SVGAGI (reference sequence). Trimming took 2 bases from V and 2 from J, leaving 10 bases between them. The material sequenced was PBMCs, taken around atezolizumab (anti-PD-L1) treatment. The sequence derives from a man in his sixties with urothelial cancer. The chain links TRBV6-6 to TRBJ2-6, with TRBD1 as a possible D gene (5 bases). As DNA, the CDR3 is TGTGCCAGCAGTTACGGTCCAGGGACTGGGGCCAACGTCCTGACTTTC. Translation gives CASSYGPGTGANVLTF.